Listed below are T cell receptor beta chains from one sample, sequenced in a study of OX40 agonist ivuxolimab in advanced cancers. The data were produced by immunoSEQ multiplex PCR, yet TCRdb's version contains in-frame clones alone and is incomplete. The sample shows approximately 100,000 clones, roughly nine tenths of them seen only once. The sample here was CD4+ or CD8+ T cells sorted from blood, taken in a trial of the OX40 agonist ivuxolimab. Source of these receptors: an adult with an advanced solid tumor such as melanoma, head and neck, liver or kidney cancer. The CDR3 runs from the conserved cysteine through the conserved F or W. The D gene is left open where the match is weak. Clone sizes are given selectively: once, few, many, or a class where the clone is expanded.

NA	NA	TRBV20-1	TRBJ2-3	TGCAGTGCCCCGGGCGGGGTTACGCAGTATTTT	CSAPGGVTQYF
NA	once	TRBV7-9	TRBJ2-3	TGTGCCAGCAGCACAAATAGGTTGACAGATACGCAGTATTTT	CASSTNRLTDTQYF
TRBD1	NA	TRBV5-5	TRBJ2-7	TGTGCCAGCAGCTTGGAGGACAGGGGGCTCTACGAGCAGTACTTC	CASSLEDRGLYEQYF
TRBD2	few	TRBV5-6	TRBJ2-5	TGTGCCAGCAGCTTAGCGGGGGGTAGCGGGAGGCAAGAGACCCAGTACTTC	CASSLAGGSGRQETQYF
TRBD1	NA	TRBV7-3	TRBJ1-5	TGTGCCAGCAGCTTTGACAGGGAAGGAACTTCCTCCCGAGCCCCCAATCAGCCCCAGCATTTT	CASSFDREGTSSRAPNQPQHF
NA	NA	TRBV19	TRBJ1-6	TGTGCCAGTAGCCCCCACAGGGATCGCCTCCACTTT	CASSPHRDRLHF
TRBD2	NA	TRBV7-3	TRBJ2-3	TGTGCCAGCAGCCCCGGGAGCGGGAGGGGGGGAGATACGCAGTATTTT	CASSPGSGRGGDTQYF
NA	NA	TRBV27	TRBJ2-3	TGTGCCAGCAGTGACGGGAGACCCTCCGCCGGGAATACGCAGTATTTT	CASSDGRPSAGNTQYF
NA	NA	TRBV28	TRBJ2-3	TGTGCCAGCAGTCCACTGACTGGAACTAGCACAGATACGCAGTATTTT	CASSPLTGTSTDTQYF
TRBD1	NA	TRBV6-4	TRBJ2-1	TGTGCCAGCAGTGACAAGACAGGGGGGAATGAGCAGTTCTTC	CASSDKTGGNEQFF
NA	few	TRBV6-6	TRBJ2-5	TGTGCCAGCAGAATGCGACACGACCAAGAGACCCAGTACTTC	CASRMRHDQETQYF
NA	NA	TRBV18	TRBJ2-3	TGTGCCAGCTCCCCCGGGGTGGGGACGGCCCCGGATACGCAGTATTTT	CASSPGVGTAPDTQYF
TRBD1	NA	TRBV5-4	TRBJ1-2	TGTGCCAGCAGCATCACCGGGACAGGTGGATATGGCTACACCTTC	CASSITGTGGYGYTF
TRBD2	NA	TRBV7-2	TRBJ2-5	TGTGCCAGCATCCAAGGGGCGGGAGGGCCGAAGACCCAGTACTTC	CASIQGAGGPKTQYF
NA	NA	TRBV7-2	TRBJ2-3	TGTGCCAGCAGCTTAGAGCGGAGGGTCACAGATACGCAGTATTTT	CASSLERRVTDTQYF
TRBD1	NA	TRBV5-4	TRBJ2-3	TGTGCCAGCAGCTCCACCGGGACAGGGGTTCAGTATTTT	CASSSTGTGVQYF
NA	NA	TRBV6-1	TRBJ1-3	TGTGCCAGCAGTGAAGGGGGGTCGAGCTCTGGAAACACCATATATTTT	CASSEGGSSSGNTIYF
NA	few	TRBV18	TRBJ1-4	TGTGCCAGCTCACCCGACAGCCTGCCGAATGAAAAACTGTTTTTT	CASSPDSLPNEKLFF
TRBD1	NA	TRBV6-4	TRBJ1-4	TGTGCCATCTCCGGCCGGGACAGGGCGGAGAAACTGTTTTTT	CAISGRDRAEKLFF
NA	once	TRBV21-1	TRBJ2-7	TGTGCCAGCAGCAAAGGACTAGCGGTTAGGGCCTACGAGCAGTACTTC	CASSKGLAVRAYEQYF
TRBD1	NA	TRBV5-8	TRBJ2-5	TGTGCCAGCAGACAAGGACAGGGGACTCAAGAGACCCAGTACTTC	CASRQGQGTQETQYF
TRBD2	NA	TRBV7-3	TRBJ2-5	TGTGCCAGCAGCCAAAGTGGACTAGCGGGAGTAGAGACCCAGTACTTC	CASSQSGLAGVETQYF
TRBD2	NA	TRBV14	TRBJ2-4	TGTGCCAGCAGTCTTTACCTAGCGGGAGAGCAAAACATTCAGTACTTC	CASSLYLAGEQNIQYF
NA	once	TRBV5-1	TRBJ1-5	TGCGCCAGCAGCTTGTTGGGGGGAGATCAGCCCCAGCATTTT	CASSLLGGDQPQHF
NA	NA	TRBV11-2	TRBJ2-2	TGTGCCAGCAGCTTAATATCGACCGGGGAGCTGTTTTTT	CASSLISTGELFF
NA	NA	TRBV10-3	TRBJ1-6	TGTGCCATTTCCTCCGGACTTAATTCACCCCTCCACTTT	CAISSGLNSPLHF
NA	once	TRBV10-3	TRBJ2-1	TGTGCCATCAGTGACCGGGTCTATGCCAATGAGCAGTTCTTC	CAISDRVYANEQFF
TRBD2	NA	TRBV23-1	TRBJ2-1	TGCGCCAGTCGACTAGCGGGAGGTAACAATGAGCAGTTCTTC	CASRLAGGNNEQFF
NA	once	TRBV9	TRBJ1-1	TGTGCCAGCAGCCCTCGGGCAGACAGACCCAACACTGAAGCTTTCTTT	CASSPRADRPNTEAFF